The 25 T cell receptor beta chains listed next were all sequenced from one sample in a study of blood T cell repertoires in COVID-19. Data came from immunoSEQ multiplex PCR; TCRdb stores just in-frame clones and leaves some out. The sample comprises approximately 89,000 clones, around 94% of which are singletons, and under 7.5% rests with the top ten. Sequencing input: peripheral blood. These receptors came from a woman aged 60 to 75 with active COVID-19.

The rearrangement joins TRBV29-1 to TRBJ1-5, with 9 nucleotides matching TRBD1. With 5 bases clipped from V and 6 bases from J, the junction kept 5 bases outside the gene matches. Germline V CDR1 and CDR2: SQVTM, ANQGSEA. The CDR3 has 13 residues. CDR3 bases: TGCAGCGTTCAGACAGGGGGTGGTCAGCCCCAGCATTTT. This encodes CSVQTGGGQPQHF.

This sequence joins TRBV7-6 and TRBJ2-1, with 10 bases lining up with TRBD2. Trimming cost V 7 bases and J 1 base; bases outside gene matches: 4. CDR1 SGHVS and CDR2 FNYEAQ come from the germline V gene. The CDR3 spans 15 residues. The CDR3 region has the DNA TGTGCCAGCACCCGGGGACTAGCGTCCTACAATGAGCAGTTCTTC. It encodes CASTRGLASYNEQFF.

The V and J genes are TRBV3-1 (or the pseudogene TRBV3-2) and TRBJ2-7; the match to TRBD1 covers 8 bases. The trim removed 0 bases at V and 6 bases at J, leaving 7 bases unmatched. Germline CDR1 and CDR2: LGHDT and YNNKEL (reference sequence). This CDR3 region has 15 residues. The CDR3 loop is CASSQEARTGGEQYF. CDR3 sequence (DNA): TGTGCCAGCAGCCAAGAAGCCCGAACAGGGGGCGAGCAGTACTTC.

This chain connects TRBV2 to TRBJ2-3, with 9 bases aligning to TRBD1. V lost 7 bases and J lost 1; bases outside the gene matches: 6. The CDR3 totals 15 residues. Germline lookup yields CDR1 SNHLY and CDR2 FYNNEI. The CDR3 bases are TGTGCCAGCAAAAGGGGACAGGGTGGCACAGATACGCAGTATTTT. Its protein is CASKRGQGGTDTQYF.

This rearrangement joins TRBV10-3 to TRBJ1-5; TRBD1 matches at 10 bases. From germline, CDR1 is ENHRY and CDR2 SYGVKD. CDR3 length: 14 amino acids. Trimming at V came to 5 bases and at J to 4 bases, leaving 2 bases not matched to a gene. The DNA of the CDR3 is TGTGCCATCAGTCGGGACAGGGGAAATCAGCCCCAGCATTTT. Its protein product is CAISRDRGNQPQHF.

The genes are TRBV10-3 and TRBJ2-5; 7 nucleotides align to TRBD2. Germline CDR1 and CDR2: ENHRY and SYGVKD. Unmatched junction bases numbered 12, after V lost 4 bases and J lost 1 base. CDR3 length: 17 amino acids. The CDR3 here is CAISVNTGGNLQETQYF. CDR3 sequence (DNA): TGTGCCATCAGTGTAAATACGGGGGGTAATCTCCAAGAGACCCAGTACTTC.

The chain couples TRBV28 to TRBJ1-1; TRBD1 agrees at 7 bases. CDR3 length: 13 residues. Germline CDR1 MDHEN, CDR2 SYDVKM. After removal of 5 bases from V and 7 bases from J, the junction contained 7 bases not matched to a gene. In nucleotides, the CDR3 is TGTGCCAGCAGTCAGGGGACAGCGCGTGAAGCTTTCTTT. Protein: CASSQGTAREAFF.

The chain has TRBV10-2 and TRBJ2-7, with 7 bases fitting TRBD2. The CDR3 is 15 amino acids. Germline loops: CDR1 WSHSY, CDR2 SAAADI. V was clipped by 2 bases and J by 2 bases; unmatched bases: 6. The CDR3 loop is CASSEGGGGTYEQYF. The CDR3 DNA sequence: TGCGCCAGCAGTGAGGGGGGGGGAGGAACCTACGAGCAGTACTTC.

The J gene is TRBJ2-7, the V gene TRBV6-5; 7 nucleotides match TRBD1. The CDR3 is 14 residues long. Germline-derived CDR1 and CDR2 are MNHEY and SVGAGI. J was trimmed by 3 bases and V by 6 bases; bases with no gene match: 8. CDR3 region: CASSGQVGNYEQYF. CDR3 nucleotide sequence: TGTGCCAGCAGCGGACAGGTGGGGAACTACGAGCAGTACTTC.

This chain links TRBV18 with TRBJ2-3, with D perhaps matching TRBD1 (5 bases). This CDR3 has 16 amino acids. Germline V CDR1 and CDR2: KGHSH, LQKENI. V shed 5 bases and J shed 0 bases, with 15 bases lying between them. For the CDR3, the DNA is TGTGCCAGCTCAGAGGCAGGGTTGCCAAGCACAGATACGCAGTATTTT. It encodes CASSEAGLPSTDTQYF.

The rearrangement uses TRBV5-1 and TRBJ2-7; weak D call: TRBD2 (7 bases). The germline gives CDR1 SGHRS, CDR2 YFSETQ. This CDR3 region has 15 residues. V lost 0 bases to trimming and J lost 1 base, with 11 bases between them. CDR3 protein: CASSLEGRGSYEQYF. The CDR3 coding sequence is TGCGCCAGCAGCTTGGAAGGGAGGGGGTCCTACGAGCAGTACTTC. The variable domain in full, completed from reference TRBV5-1 and TRBJ2-7, reads KAGVTQTPRYLIKTRGQQVTLSCSPISGHRSVSWYQQTPGQGLQFLFEYFSETQRNKGNFPGRFSGRQFSNSRSEMNVSTLELGDSALYLCASSLEGRGSYEQYFGPGTRLTVT.

V gene TRBV2 combines with J gene TRBJ2-3; D remains ambiguous. The CDR3 is 14 amino acids. In germline, CDR1 is SNHLY, CDR2 FYNNEI. The V gene lost 6 bases and the J gene lost 2 bases, with 12 bases spanning the gap. CDR3 DNA sequence: TGTGCCAGCAGGATGACAAGACCCACAGATACGCAGTATTTT. Its translation is CASRMTRPTDTQYF.

Turning to this clone: The same CDR3 is also encoded by other DNA sequences in this sample. The J gene is TRBJ2-2, the V gene TRBV2; 7 bases agree with TRBD1. CDR1 and CDR2 from the germline V gene are SNHLY and FYNNEI. V lost 3 bases, J lost 4 bases, and 2 bases stayed unmatched. The CDR3 consists of 14 residues. The DNA of the CDR3 is TGTGCCAGCAGTGACAGGGGGACCACCGGGGAGCTGTTTTTT. Translation: CASSDRGTTGELFF.

This rearrangement joins TRBV9 to TRBJ1-4; D remains ambiguous. This CDR3 is built from 13 residues. CDR1 and CDR2 (germline): SGDLS, YYNGEE. V lost 4 bases, J lost 7 bases, and 11 bases lay in between. The CDR3 here is CASSTGSFEKLFF. DNA for the CDR3: TGTGCCAGCAGCACGGGATCATTTGAAAAACTGTTTTTT.

The gene calls are TRBV5-4 and TRBJ1-4; 10 bases align to TRBD1. Germline loops: CDR1 SGHNT, CDR2 YYREEE (reference sequence). V gave up 5 bases and J gave up 8 bases; unmatched junction bases: 9. CDR3 length: 15 residues. CDR3 loop: CASSPDRGLGEKLFF. In DNA form, the CDR3 reads TGTGCCAGCAGTCCCGACAGGGGGCTCGGGGAAAAACTGTTTTTT.

The chain combines TRBV15 with TRBJ2-3; 9 bases map to TRBD1. Germline CDR1 LNHNV, CDR2 YYDKDF (reference sequence). The CDR3 sequence is 15 residues long. Trimming took 5 bases from V and 3 from J; bases not matched to a gene: 6. The CDR3 here is CATSVPGQGTDTQYF. DNA for the CDR3: TGTGCCACCAGCGTCCCGGGACAGGGAACAGATACGCAGTATTTT.

This clone came up a few times. The CDR3 DNA is TGCGCCAGCAGCTTGGTGGGCACGGTGAACACTGAAGCTTTCTTT. This encodes CASSLVGTVNTEAFF. The V gene is TRBV5-1, the J gene TRBJ1-1; D gene ambiguous. This CDR3 region has 15 residues. V shed 0 bases and J shed 0 bases, with 9 bases lying between them. Germline V gene sequence: CDR1 SGHRS, CDR2 YFSETQ.

The rearrangement uses TRBV28 and TRBJ2-4; TRBD2 matches at 7 bases. The CDR3 loop spans 14 amino acids. V gave up 8 bases and J gave up 3 bases; unmatched junction bases: 7. The germline V gene encodes CDR1 MDHEN and CDR2 SYDVKM. Here the CDR3 reads CASEREGSKNIQYF. DNA for the CDR3: TGTGCCAGCGAAAGGGAGGGTAGCAAAAACATTCAGTACTTC.

The chain has TRBV28 and TRBJ2-5, with D perhaps TRBD1 (6 bases). Trimming removed 6 bases from V and 5 bases from J, with 16 bases in between. This CDR3 is built from 14 residues. The germline CDR1 and CDR2 sequences are MDHEN and SYDVKM. CDR3 sequence reads: CASSPGGARETQYF. The CDR3, as DNA: TGTGCCAGCAGCCCTGGGGGCGCGCGGGAGACCCAGTACTTC. The full variable domain, in which reference TRBV28 and TRBJ2-5 provide the parts outside the CDR3, is DVKVTQSSRYLVKRTGEKVFLECVQDMDHENMFWYRQDPGLGLRLIYFSYDVKMKEKGDIPEGYSVSREKKERFSLILESASTNQTSMYLCASSPGGARETQYFGPGTRLLVL.

The V gene is TRBV15, the J gene TRBJ2-4; 10 nucleotides align to TRBD1. This CDR3 spans 18 amino acids. Trimming at V came to 7 bases and at J to 1 base, leaving 13 bases not matched to a gene. Per the germline V gene, CDR1 is LNHNV and CDR2 is YYDKDF (reference sequence). The CDR3 protein is CATILGGQGDSAKNIQYF. CDR3 DNA sequence: TGTGCCACCATTCTCGGCGGACAGGGGGACTCGGCCAAAAACATTCAGTACTTC.

A remark on this clone: The junction does not match germline at one end; this may be a read error. V and J are TRBV7-2 and TRBJ2-2; D is perhaps TRBD2 (7 bases). This CDR3 is built from 11 residues. The germline gives CDR1 SGHTA, CDR2 FQGNSA. The CDR3 protein is CASRKGGALFF. As DNA, the CDR3 is TGTGCCAGCAGAAAGGGGGGGGCGCTGTTTTTT.

V is TRBV5-1 and J is TRBJ2-5, with 11 positions matching TRBD1. The CDR3 spans 13 residues. The V segment lost 7 bases and the J segment 4 bases; nucleotides outside the gene matches: 3. In germline, CDR1 is SGHRS, CDR2 YFSETQ. The CDR3 nucleotides read TGCGCCAGCGGTGGGACAGGGGGAGAGACCCAGTACTTC. This gives the protein CASGGTGGETQYF. The whole variable domain, filled in from reference TRBV5-1 and TRBJ2-5, reads KAGVTQTPRYLIKTRGQQVTLSCSPISGHRSVSWYQQTPGQGLQFLFEYFSETQRNKGNFPGRFSGRQFSNSRSEMNVSTLELGDSALYLCASGGTGGETQYFGPGTRLLVL.

The chain carries TRBV27 and TRBJ2-1; D not resolved. The CDR3 has 16 residues. Germline loops: CDR1 MNHEY, CDR2 SMNVEV (reference sequence). V was pared by 0 bases and J by 0 bases, with 9 bases between. The CDR3 loop reads CASSLSLRPSYNEQFF. Written as DNA, the CDR3 is TGTGCCAGCAGTTTATCGTTGCGGCCCTCCTACAATGAGCAGTTCTTC.

The chain joins TRBV19 to TRBJ2-5; TRBD2 agrees at 7 bases. The CDR3 spans 15 residues. Germline V gene lookup returns CDR1 LNHDA and CDR2 SQIVND (reference sequence). V dropped 1 base and J dropped 5; count of bases not matched to a gene: 7. In DNA form, the CDR3 reads TGTGCCAGTAGTATAGTCGGTCGCGGGAGTGAGACCCAGTACTTC. It encodes CASSIVGRGSETQYF.

The chain uses TRBV3-1 (or the pseudogene TRBV3-2) and TRBJ1-1; maybe TRBD1 (6 bases). The CDR3 consists of 14 residues. Trimming removed 2 bases from V and 1 base from J, with 8 bases in between. The germline V gene has CDR1 LGHDT and CDR2 YNNKEL (reference sequence). The CDR3 DNA is TGTGCCAGCAGCCAAATACAGGGGAACACTGAAGCTTTCTTT. Amino acid sequence: CASSQIQGNTEAFF.